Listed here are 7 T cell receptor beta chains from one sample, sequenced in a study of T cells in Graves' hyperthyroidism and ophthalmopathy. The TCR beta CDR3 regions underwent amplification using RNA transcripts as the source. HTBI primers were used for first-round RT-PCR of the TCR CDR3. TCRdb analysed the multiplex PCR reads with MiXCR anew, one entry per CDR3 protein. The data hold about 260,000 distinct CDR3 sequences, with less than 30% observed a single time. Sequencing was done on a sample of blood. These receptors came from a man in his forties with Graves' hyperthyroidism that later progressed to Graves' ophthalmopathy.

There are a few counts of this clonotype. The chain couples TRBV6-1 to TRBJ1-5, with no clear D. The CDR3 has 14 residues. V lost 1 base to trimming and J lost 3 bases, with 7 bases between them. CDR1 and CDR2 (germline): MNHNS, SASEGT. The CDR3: CASSEGSINQPQHF. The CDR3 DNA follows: TGTGCCAGCAGTGAAGGCAGCATCAATCAGCCCCAGCATTTT.

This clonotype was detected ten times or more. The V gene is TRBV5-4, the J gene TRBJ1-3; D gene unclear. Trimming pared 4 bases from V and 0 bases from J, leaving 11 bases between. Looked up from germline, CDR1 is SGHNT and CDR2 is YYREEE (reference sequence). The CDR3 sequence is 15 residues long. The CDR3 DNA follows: TGTGCCAGCAGCCCGTCATGGGACTCTGGAAACACCATATATTTT. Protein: CASSPSWDSGNTIYF.

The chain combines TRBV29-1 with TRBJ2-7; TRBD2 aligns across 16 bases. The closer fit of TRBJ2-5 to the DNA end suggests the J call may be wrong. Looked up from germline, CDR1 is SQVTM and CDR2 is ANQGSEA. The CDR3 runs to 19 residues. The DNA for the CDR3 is TGCAGCGTTGAAGATATTCGGGGACTAGCGGGAGGGAGGCAAGAGACCCAGTACTTC. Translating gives CSVEDIRGLAGGRQETQYF.

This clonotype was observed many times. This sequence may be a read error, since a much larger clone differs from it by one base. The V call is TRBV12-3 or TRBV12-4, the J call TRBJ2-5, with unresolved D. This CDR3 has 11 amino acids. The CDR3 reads CTSSFEETQYF. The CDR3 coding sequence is TGTACCAGCAGTTTCGAAGAGACCCAGTACTTC.

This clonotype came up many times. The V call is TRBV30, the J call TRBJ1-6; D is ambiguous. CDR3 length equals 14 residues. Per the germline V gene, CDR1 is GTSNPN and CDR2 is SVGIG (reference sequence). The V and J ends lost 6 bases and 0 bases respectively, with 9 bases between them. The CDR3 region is CACGMSSYNSPLHF. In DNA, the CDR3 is TGTGCCTGCGGAATGAGCTCCTATAATTCACCCCTCCACTTT.

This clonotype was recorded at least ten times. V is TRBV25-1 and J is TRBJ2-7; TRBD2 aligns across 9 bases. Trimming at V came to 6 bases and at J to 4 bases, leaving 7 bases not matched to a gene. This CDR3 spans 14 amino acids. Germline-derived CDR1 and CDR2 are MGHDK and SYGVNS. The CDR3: CASRPVAGEYEQYF. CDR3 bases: TGTGCCAGCAGGCCAGTAGCGGGAGAGTACGAGCAGTACTTC.

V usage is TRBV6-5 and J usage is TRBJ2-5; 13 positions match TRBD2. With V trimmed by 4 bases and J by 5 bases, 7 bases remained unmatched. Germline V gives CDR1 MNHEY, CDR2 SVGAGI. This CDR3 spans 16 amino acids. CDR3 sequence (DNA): TGTGCCAGCAGTTTGGGACTAGCGGGAAAGTATGAGACCCAGTACTTC. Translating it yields CASSLGLAGKYETQYF.